The sequence of this T cell receptor (beta chain) was determined in a study of cytomegalovirus exposure and HLA in healthy donors. Both 60 Vbeta primers and 13 Jbeta primers went into the PCR. Libraries were prepared by immunoSEQ multiplex PCR; TCRdb keeps only in-frame clonotypes and omits some of them. In the table there are 130,000 or so clones, 50% to 75% of which are singletons. As to this clone: Other DNA sequences in this sample translate to the same CDR3.

The trim removed 1 base at V and 3 bases at J, leaving 0 bases unmatched. The CDR3 is 13 residues long. Germline loops: CDR1 SGHRS, CDR2 YFSETQ. This TCR came from a woman in her thirties or forties in good health and CMV-seropositive. The chain employs TRBV5-1 and TRBJ1-1; 7 positions match TRBD1. Sequencing was carried out using PBMCs. The CDR3 region has the DNA TGCGCCAGCAGCTTGACAGGGGACACTGAAGCTTTCTTT. This codes for CASSLTGDTEAFF. The full variable domain, completed using reference TRBV5-1 and TRBJ1-1, is KAGVTQTPRYLIKTRGQQVTLSCSPISGHRSVSWYQQTPGQGLQFLFEYFSETQRNKGNFPGRFSGRQFSNSRSEMNVSTLELGDSALYLCASSLTGDTEAFFGQGTRLTVV.